The 30 T cell receptor beta chains listed next were all sequenced from one sample in a study of T cells after yellow fever vaccination. Via MiXCR, TCRdb re-called the 5' RACE reads, giving one row per CDR3 protein. The table has a few hundred thousand distinct CDR3 sequences, about 7.1% seen once; the top ten hold roughly 0.9%. The sample was CD4+ T cells sorted from PBMCs, taken 15 days after the yellow fever booster vaccination. These receptors were collected from a man younger than 40 who received the YFV17D yellow fever vaccine.

Ten or more counts support this clonotype. The chain uses TRBV5-6 and TRBJ1-2, with no clear D. The CDR3 spans 12 residues. V lost 0 bases, J lost 7 bases, and 7 bases lay in between. Germline V gives CDR1 SGHDT, CDR2 YYEEEE. In DNA, the CDR3 is TGTGCCAGCAGCTTGGTCGGCAGTGGCTACACCTTC. This encodes CASSLVGSGYTF.

This clonotype was detected only a few times. V and J are TRBV30 and TRBJ2-3, with D tentatively TRBD2 (5 bases). Trimming cost V 0 bases and J 4 bases, with 20 bases left between them. Germline V gene data show CDR1 as GTSNPN and CDR2 as SVGIG (reference sequence). The CDR3 is 17 amino acids. DNA for the CDR3: TGTGCCTGGAGTGTAGTACGTAGCGCGGACGTCGCAGATACGCAGTATTTT. Protein product: CAWSVVRSADVADTQYF.

This clonotype has just a few counts. The chain is built from TRBV5-1 and TRBJ1-5, with no clear D. V lost 0 bases and J lost 9, with 10 bases in between. Germline CDR1 is SGHRS and CDR2 is YFSETQ. This CDR3 is 13 amino acids long. Written as DNA, the CDR3 is TGCGCCAGCAGCTTGGACCCCGGGCGGCCCCAGCATTTT. Residues: CASSLDPGRPQHF.

This clonotype was observed at least ten times. The chain is built from TRBV20-1 and TRBJ1-1, with D perhaps TRBD1 (5 bases). Germline values: CDR1 DFQATT, CDR2 SNEGSKA (reference sequence). This CDR3 has 13 amino acids. Trimming stripped 5 bases from V and 5 bases from J, with 15 bases between. The CDR3 reads CSAARGGGTEAFF. The CDR3 region has the DNA TGCAGTGCTGCCCGCGGGGGGGGAACTGAAGCTTTCTTT.

This clonotype was counted at least ten times. The chain recombines TRBV6-2 or TRBV6-3 with TRBJ2-7; D possibly corresponds to TRBD1 (6 bases). The V gene's germline CDR1 is MNHEY and CDR2 SVGEGT. The CDR3 has 13 residues. Trimming removed 4 bases from V and 6 bases from J, with 13 bases in between. CDR3 nucleotides: TGTGCCAGCAGTTCCACAGGGAAGAGCGAGCAGTACTTC. As protein: CASSSTGKSEQYF.

This clonotype was recorded many times. The chain links TRBV4-2 to TRBJ2-2, with 8 bases fitting TRBD1. Trimming cost V 6 bases and J 0 bases; bases outside gene matches: 9. Germline V gene data show CDR1 as LGHNA and CDR2 as YNFKEQ. This CDR3 region has 17 residues. The CDR3 loop is CASSSTDRGSNTGELFF. For the CDR3, the DNA is TGTGCCAGCAGTAGTACTGACAGGGGTTCGAACACCGGGGAGCTGTTTTTT.

Points on this clonotype: Sequence at one end of the junction differs from germline and may be a read error. V gene TRBV7-2 combines with J gene TRBJ2-1; perhaps TRBD2 as D (6 bases). The germline CDR1 and CDR2 sequences are SGHTA and FQGNSA. This CDR3 has 15 amino acids. In DNA, the CDR3 is TGTGCCAGCAGCTTAGCGCGGGATAAATACAATGAGCAGTTATTC. Translating gives CASSLARDKYNEQLF.

In the case of this clonotype: A much larger clone differs from this one at a single base, so this may be a read error. The chain recombines TRBV29-1 with TRBJ2-3; D is uncertain. Germline V gene sequence: CDR1 SQVTM, CDR2 ANQGSEA. The CDR3 consists of 14 residues. CDR3 residues: CAPVLYSAGDTQYF. The DNA of the CDR3 is TGCGCCCCGGTTCTTTACAGCGCAGGAGATACGCAGTATTTT.

This clonotype was found many times. The V and J genes are TRBV7-2 and TRBJ2-5; perhaps TRBD2 as D (5 bases). V lost 5 bases and J lost 12, with 31 bases in between. The CDR3 is made up of 17 amino acids. The germline V gene has CDR1 SGHTA and CDR2 FQGNSA. The CDR3 is CASSPRLLKDSFHDEYF. The CDR3 bases are TGTGCCAGCAGCCCCCGGCTCCTCAAGGACTCTTTTCACGACGAGTACTTC.

Comment on this clonotype: This may be a read error, as it is one base from a much larger clone. CDR3 sequence reads: CAISQSGFFYEQYF. CDR3 DNA sequence: TGTGCCATCAGTCAGTCAGGTTTTTTCTACGAGCAGTACTTC. The rearrangement links TRBV10-3 to TRBJ2-7; D uncertain. The CDR3 is 14 amino acids. Germline CDR1 ENHRY, CDR2 SYGVKD.

This clonotype came up a few times. The V gene is TRBV10-3, the J gene TRBJ1-2, with 11 bases that match TRBD1. CDR3 length: 15 residues. Unmatched junction bases numbered 6, after V lost 2 bases and J lost 7 bases. Germline V CDR1 and CDR2: ENHRY, SYGVKD. Here the CDR3 DNA reads TGTGCCATCAGTGAGACCGGGACAGGGGGTTCTGGCTACACCTTC. Translating it yields CAISETGTGGSGYTF.

This clonotype was observed a handful of times. The chain couples TRBV9 to TRBJ2-2; D ambiguous. The CDR3 loop spans 16 amino acids. Trimming took off 4 bases at V and 1 base at J, with 14 bases between the two ends. Germline V gene sequence: CDR1 SGDLS, CDR2 YYNGEE. The CDR3 DNA follows: TGTGCCAGCAGCCCCATTCGAACCGAGAACACCGGGGAGCTGTTTTTT. It translates to CASSPIRTENTGELFF.

This clonotype was counted at least ten times. The chain uses TRBV20-1 and TRBJ2-3; possibly TRBD2 for D (5 bases). The CDR3 totals 15 residues. CDR1 is DFQATT and CDR2 is SNEGSKA in the germline V gene (reference sequence). Deletions cut 0 bases from V and 6 bases from J, with 16 bases between. The CDR3, as DNA: TGCAGTGCTAGAGATTTGTTAAGGGAGAGGGATACGCAGTATTTT. It is translated as CSARDLLRERDTQYF.

This clonotype was seen repeatedly, ten times or more. V is TRBV7-2 and J is TRBJ2-2, with D possibly TRBD2 on 5 matching bases. Trimming removed 4 bases from V and 1 base from J, with 7 bases in between. Germline loops: CDR1 SGHTA, CDR2 FQGNSA. The CDR3 covers 14 residues. For the CDR3, the DNA is TGTGCCAGCAGCTCTGGAGGGAACACCGGGGAGCTGTTTTTT. The encoded protein is CASSSGGNTGELFF.

The J gene is TRBJ1-1, the V gene TRBV1. TRBV1 is marked as a pseudogene. This CDR3 is built from 15 residues. The CDR3 is CTSSQVHGSNTEAFF. The CDR3 coding sequence is TGCACCAGCAGCCAAGTTCACGGGTCGAACACTGAAGCTTTCTTT.

This clonotype was seen ten or more times. The V gene is TRBV19, the J gene TRBJ1-1; D not certain. CDR1 is LNHDA and CDR2 is SQIVND in the germline V gene (reference sequence). V dropped 4 bases and J dropped 5 bases, with 11 bases sitting between them. The CDR3 contains 13 residues. CDR3 amino acids: CASSRSQATEAFF. The CDR3 bases are TGTGCCAGTAGTAGGTCACAAGCGACTGAAGCTTTCTTT.

This clonotype was detected ten times or more. Here the CDR3 reads CASSVDRATDTQYF. The CDR3 DNA is TGTGCCAGCAGCGTAGACAGGGCCACAGATACGCAGTATTTT. The gene calls are TRBV9 and TRBJ2-3, with D possibly TRBD1 on 6 matching bases. Germline assignment: CDR1 SGDLS and CDR2 YYNGEE. The CDR3 consists of 14 residues. Trimming removed 0 bases at V and 2 bases at J, with 7 bases between.

This clonotype was counted many times. One end of the junction does not line up with germline, which may come from a read error. CDR3 bases: TGTGCCAGCAGCTTGGACGGTCGAAGCACAGATACGCAGTATTTT. It translates to CASSLDGRSTDTQYF. The V and J genes are TRBV5-1 and TRBJ2-3; D uncertain. The CDR3 covers 15 residues. CDR1 SGHRS and CDR2 YFSETQ come from the germline V gene.

The sample holds a few counts of this clonotype. The chain joins TRBV7-2 to TRBJ1-1; D not resolved. Germline assignment: CDR1 SGHTA and CDR2 FQGNSA. The ends were cut back, 1 base at V and 5 bases at J, with 8 bases in the middle. CDR3 length: 13 residues. CDR3 residues: CASSLVMHTEAFF. Here the CDR3 DNA reads TGTGCCAGCAGCTTAGTGATGCATACTGAAGCTTTCTTT.

CDR3 nucleotides: TGCAGTGCTAGAGATACCCTCACCGGGGAGCTGTTTTTT. It is translated as CSARDTLTGELFF. V and J are TRBV20-1 and TRBJ2-2; D uncertain. The V end lost 0 bases, the J end lost 4 bases, and 6 bases lay between the germline ends. This CDR3 is built from 13 residues. The germline V gene has CDR1 DFQATT and CDR2 SNEGSKA (reference sequence).

This clonotype was seen repeatedly, ten times or more. This CDR3 reads CAWSLGLAGEQFF. As DNA, the CDR3 is TGTGCCTGGAGCCTGGGACTAGCGGGAGAGCAGTTCTTC. The J gene is TRBJ2-1, the V gene TRBV30; 13 positions agree with TRBD2. The CDR3 runs to 13 residues. CDR1 and CDR2 from the germline V gene are GTSNPN and SVGIG (reference sequence). V trimming: 3 bases; J trimming: 10 bases; junction bases outside the gene matches: 3.

This clonotype was detected many times. This chain connects TRBV7-9 to TRBJ1-1, with no clear D. The germline gives CDR1 SEHNR, CDR2 FQNEAQ (reference sequence). V lost 1 base and J 5 bases, leaving 8 bases between the germline ends. CDR3 length equals 13 residues. The CDR3 spells CASSLDRGTEAFF. CDR3 nucleotides: TGTGCCAGCAGCTTAGATCGTGGGACTGAAGCTTTCTTT.

The chain combines TRBV5-1 with TRBJ2-7, with D perhaps TRBD2 (7 bases). CDR1 is SGHRS, CDR2 YFSETQ, per germline. CDR3 size: 15 residues. Trimming took off 4 bases at V and 3 bases at J, with 17 bases between the two ends. CDR3 amino acids: CASSGGGGGGYEQYF. The CDR3 DNA reads TGCGCCAGCAGCGGCGGTGGGGGGGGCGGCTACGAGCAGTACTTC.

This clonotype was seen many times. V and J are TRBV12-3 or TRBV12-4 and TRBJ2-2; no firm D call. CDR3 length equals 14 residues. V was shortened by 6 bases and J by 4 bases, with 12 bases between the two germline ends. CDR3: CASRSDGTTGELFF. Here the CDR3 DNA reads TGTGCCAGCAGGTCGGACGGCACCACCGGGGAGCTGTTTTTT.

This clonotype was seen a handful of times. The rearrangement joins TRBV6-5 to TRBJ1-5, with TRBD1 matching over 8 bases. The CDR3 totals 15 residues. Trimming took 5 bases from V and 3 from J; bases not matched to a gene: 6. CDR1 and CDR2 from the germline V gene are MNHEY and SVGAGI. CDR3 sequence (DNA): TGTGCCAGCAGTCTAACGGGACAGGCCAATCAGCCCCAGCATTTT. Translated: CASSLTGQANQPQHF.

This clonotype was counted only a few times. The chain couples TRBV2 to TRBJ1-5, with D perhaps matching TRBD1 (6 bases). The CDR3 contains 17 residues. V lost 4 bases and J 3 bases, leaving 19 bases between the germline ends. Germline lookup yields CDR1 SNHLY and CDR2 FYNNEI. CDR3 nucleotides: TGTGCCAGCAGTGTCTTACAGGGCAAAGCATCCAATCAGCCCCAGCATTTT. It encodes CASSVLQGKASNQPQHF.

V gene TRBV3-1 combines with J gene TRBJ1-4; no reliable D call. This CDR3 has 14 amino acids. Germline CDR1 and CDR2: LGHDT and YNNKEL (reference sequence). V was cut by 2 bases and J by 7 bases, with 11 bases left in between. The CDR3: CASSQLPSSEKLFF. CDR3 sequence (DNA): TGTGCCAGCAGCCAATTACCATCTAGTGAAAAACTGTTTTTT.

The genes are TRBV20-1 and TRBJ1-4; 7 positions agree with TRBD1. Unmatched junction bases numbered 5, after V lost 5 bases and J lost 5 bases. Per the germline V gene, CDR1 is DFQATT and CDR2 is SNEGSKA (reference sequence). The CDR3 is made up of 13 amino acids. The CDR3 nucleotides are TGCAGTGCTCCCGACAGGGTGAATGAAAAACTGTTTTTT. It translates to CSAPDRVNEKLFF.

The chain links TRBV20-1 to TRBJ2-3; 14 bases map to TRBD2. The germline V gene encodes CDR1 DFQATT and CDR2 SNEGSKA (reference sequence). This CDR3 is 15 amino acids long. J gave up 3 bases and V 6 bases, and 5 bases lay outside the gene matches. The CDR3 DNA reads as TGCAGTGCCCGGACTAGCGGGAGGAGGACAGATACGCAGTATTTT. This encodes CSARTSGRRTDTQYF.

The table lists this clonotype with many counts. V usage is TRBV10-3 and J usage is TRBJ1-2, with TRBD1 matching 7 bases. V lost 3 bases and J lost 7; bases outside the gene matches: 5. Germline CDR1 is ENHRY and CDR2 is SYGVKD. This CDR3 contains 13 residues. The CDR3 region has the DNA TGTGCCATCAGTGATGACAGGGAGGGTGGCTACACCTTC. Translated: CAISDDREGGYTF.